Following are 25 T cell receptor beta chains from one sample sequenced in a study of blood T cells in healthy people across ages. Sample-barcoded 5' priming and a J-beta primer mix drove a second PCR of about 7 to 11 cycles. TCRdb processed the 5' RACE reads anew with MiXCR; each CDR3 protein has one entry. Among around 900,000 distinct CDR3 sequences listed, under 35% were seen once. Sequenced input: blood. Every receptor here comes from a woman at least 80 years old in good health.

Many counts were recorded for this clonotype. This chain joins TRBV18 and TRBJ2-3, with 10 bases matching TRBD1. Germline loops: CDR1 KGHSH, CDR2 LQKENI. V gave up 5 bases and J gave up 5 bases; unmatched junction bases: 10. This CDR3 contains 16 residues. The CDR3 reads CASSSSGTGEGDTQYF. The CDR3 bases are TGTGCCAGCTCATCTTCCGGGACAGGGGAGGGAGATACGCAGTATTTT.

This clonotype was observed a single time. The chain recombines TRBV7-2 with TRBJ2-7; TRBD2 aligns across 7 bases. This CDR3 contains 14 residues. V trimming: 1 base; J trimming: 4 bases; junction bases outside the gene matches: 4. The germline gives CDR1 SGHTA, CDR2 FQGNSA. The CDR3 DNA reads as TGTGCCAGCAGCTTAGATCCAGCGGGGTACGAGCAGTACTTC. Translated, it gives CASSLDPAGYEQYF. Full variable domain (rest looked up from reference TRBV7-2 and TRBJ2-7): GAGVSQSPSNKVTEKGKDVELRCDPISGHTALYWYRQSLGQGLEFLIYFQGNSAPDKSGLPSDRFSAERTGGSVSTLTIQRTQQEDSAVYLCASSLDPAGYEQYFGPGTRLTVT.

The J gene is TRBJ1-4, the V gene TRBV5-1, with a weak D call TRBD1 (5 bases). The CDR3 loop spans 14 amino acids. Per germline, CDR1 SGHRS and CDR2 YFSETQ. V was shortened by 0 bases and J by 6 bases, with 9 bases between the two germline ends. The DNA for the CDR3 is TGCGCCAGCAGCTTGGACACGACAGATGAAAAACTGTTTTTT. This sequence encodes CASSLDTTDEKLFF. The full variable domain, its missing parts supplied by reference TRBV5-1 and TRBJ1-4, is KAGVTQTPRYLIKTRGQQVTLSCSPISGHRSVSWYQQTPGQGLQFLFEYFSETQRNKGNFPGRFSGRQFSNSRSEMNVSTLELGDSALYLCASSLDTTDEKLFFGSGTQLSVL.

This clonotype was recorded a few times. This chain connects TRBV7-2 to TRBJ2-3, with D possibly called TRBD1 or TRBD2 (7 bases each). Trimming removed 0 bases at V and 6 bases at J, with 19 bases between. Germline-derived CDR1 and CDR2 are SGHTA and FQGNSA. The CDR3 runs to 17 residues. CDR3 sequence (DNA): TGTGCCAGCAGCTTAGCGCTGCAGGGGGGGGGCAGTGATACGCAGTATTTT. Its translation is CASSLALQGGGSDTQYF.

This clonotype has a handful of counts. A read error may be the cause here, since a much bigger clone is one base away. V is TRBV7-8 and J is TRBJ2-7; TRBD2 is a possible D gene (6 bases). Germline CDR1 and CDR2: SGHVS and FQNEAQ. V lost 2 bases to trimming and J lost 12 bases, with 20 bases between them. The CDR3 has 14 amino acids. The CDR3 coding sequence is TGTGCCAGCAGCTTAAGCTCGTGGGAGCAAGCGGGGTACTTC. Residues: CASSLSSWEQAGYF. Full variable domain (outside the CDR3, taken from reference TRBV7-8 and TRBJ2-7): GAGVSQSPRYKVAKRGQDVALRCDPISGHVSLFWYQQALGQGPEFLTYFQNEAQLDKSGLPSDRFFAERPEGSVSTLKIQRTQQEDSAVYLCASSLSSWEQAGYFGPGTRLTVT.

The chain is built from TRBV24-1 and TRBJ2-3; TRBD2 might be the D (6 bases). Trimming stripped 0 bases from V and 8 bases from J, with 14 bases between. The CDR3 consists of 15 residues. The germline V gene has CDR1 KGHDR and CDR2 SFDVKD. As DNA, the CDR3 is TGTGCCACCAGTGATTTGTCCGGGAGTAAGGGTACGCAGTATTTT. This encodes CATSDLSGSKGTQYF.

The V and J genes are TRBV20-1 and TRBJ1-2, with no clear D. Trimming took 3 bases from V and 4 from J, leaving 6 bases between them. The CDR3 spans 11 residues. Germline CDR1 DFQATT, CDR2 SNEGSKA (reference sequence). The CDR3 DNA reads TGCAGTGCTAGCTGGCCCTATGGCTACACCTTC. It is translated as CSASWPYGYTF.

The chain's CDR3 is CASSFQRGRSETQYF. CDR3 sequence (DNA): TGTGCCAGCAGTTTTCAGCGGGGGCGCTCGGAGACCCAGTACTTC. This chain connects TRBV27 to TRBJ2-7; 8 nucleotides agree with TRBD2. Matching the DNA end better, TRBJ2-5 makes the J call doubtful. The germline V gene encodes CDR1 MNHEY and CDR2 SMNVEV (reference sequence). The CDR3 totals 15 residues.

Of note for this clonotype: This may be a read error: a much more frequent sequence differs by one nucleotide. V gene TRBV20-1 combines with J gene TRBJ2-5, with 10 bases lining up with TRBD2. Germline V gene sequence: CDR1 DFQATT, CDR2 SNEGSKA (reference sequence). Trimming took 1 base from V and 11 from J; bases not matched to a gene: 7. This CDR3 is 13 amino acids long. Here the CDR3 reads CSARGTSGNEQYF. The CDR3 DNA reads TGCAGTGCTAGAGGGACTAGCGGCAATGAGCAGTACTTC.

This clonotype was seen at least ten times. This sequence joins TRBV5-4 and TRBJ1-2, with 7 bases lining up with TRBD1. The germline V gene has CDR1 SGHNT and CDR2 YYREEE (reference sequence). This CDR3 comprises 15 residues. V lost 4 bases and J lost 4; bases outside the gene matches: 10. CDR3 DNA: TGTGCCAGCAGCACCTATGGGACAGTTACCTATGGCTACACCTTC. The encoded protein is CASSTYGTVTYGYTF.

The sample holds a few counts of this clonotype. The chain employs TRBV6-5 and TRBJ1-5; possible D gene TRBD1, 6 bases. The CDR3 consists of 14 residues. Germline V CDR1 and CDR2: MNHEY, SVGAGI. Trimming took off 4 bases at V and 2 bases at J, with 9 bases between the two ends. The CDR3 here is CASSSYRGNQPQHF. CDR3 DNA sequence: TGTGCCAGCAGTTCCTACAGGGGCAATCAGCCCCAGCATTTT.

This clonotype was counted between two and nine times. CDR3 sequence (DNA): TGTGCCAGCAGCTTAAGGGACAGGGGATTGGGACAGCCCCAGCATTTT. Translated, it gives CASSLRDRGLGQPQHF. This chain links TRBV7-8 with TRBJ1-5; 10 bases align to TRBD1. Germline trimming cut 2 bases from V and 7 bases from J; bases unmatched to any gene: 8. From germline, CDR1 is SGHVS and CDR2 FQNEAQ. The CDR3 has 16 residues.

The chain has TRBV20-1 and TRBJ1-6; D call uncertain. Germline lookup yields CDR1 DFQATT and CDR2 SNEGSKA (reference sequence). Deletions cut 0 bases from V and 8 bases from J, with 5 bases between. The CDR3 covers 12 residues. CDR3 protein: CSAREPYSPLHF. The CDR3 nucleotides are TGCAGTGCTAGAGAGCCTTATTCACCCCTCCACTTT.

There are many counts of this clonotype. The rearrangement links TRBV2 to TRBJ2-3; 8 positions match TRBD1. CDR1 and CDR2 from the germline V gene are SNHLY and FYNNEI. V lost 6 bases and J lost 2; bases outside the gene matches: 7. The CDR3 has 15 amino acids. The CDR3, as DNA: TGTGCCAGCAGAGCGACAGGGGCCCTCACAGATACGCAGTATTTT. Protein sequence: CASRATGALTDTQYF.

The rearrangement uses TRBV5-1 and TRBJ1-5, with TRBD1 as a possible D gene (6 bases). The CDR3 sequence is 17 residues long. CDR1 is SGHRS, CDR2 YFSETQ, per germline. V lost 0 bases and J 7 bases, leaving 20 bases between the germline ends. This CDR3 is CASSLAESWGPRQPQHF. The CDR3 DNA reads as TGCGCCAGCAGCTTGGCCGAAAGTTGGGGGCCGAGACAGCCCCAGCATTTT.

This clonotype was counted a few times. The rearrangement links TRBV20-1 to TRBJ1-4; a possible D gene is TRBD1 (5 bases). The germline gives CDR1 DFQATT, CDR2 SNEGSKA (reference sequence). The CDR3 contains 12 residues. CDR3 residues: CGSGTEDGKLFF. The CDR3 DNA is TGCGGATCCGGGACCGAGGATGGGAAACTGTTTTTT.

This clonotype was detected a few times. Since a much larger clone is just one base distant, this may be a read error. The CDR3 nucleotides are TGTGCCAGCAGCCCCAGGACCGGGACAGGGAGGAATGAGCAGTACTTC. Its protein is CASSPRTGTGRNEQYF. This chain links TRBV7-2 with TRBJ2-7; TRBD1 agrees at 9 bases. The V segment lost 5 bases and the J segment 7 bases; nucleotides outside the gene matches: 15. The germline V gene has CDR1 SGHTA and CDR2 FQGNSA. The CDR3 length is 16 residues.

Details on this clonotype: Given a much more abundant clone one base away, this may be a read error. The chain carries TRBV7-7 and TRBJ2-5; D is perhaps TRBD2 (6 bases). Germline V lookup: CDR1 SSHAT, CDR2 FNYEAQ (reference sequence). This CDR3 has 15 amino acids. CDR3 in DNA: TGTGCTAGCAGCGTAGGAACTAGCCATCAAGAGACCCAGTACTTC. Translated, it gives CASSVGTSHQETQYF.

This clonotype was seen at least ten times. The chain combines TRBV7-8 with TRBJ2-5; 7 bases line up with TRBD2. Looked up from germline, CDR1 is SGHVS and CDR2 is FQNEAQ. This CDR3 comprises 14 residues. The trim removed 4 bases at V and 5 bases at J, leaving 7 bases unmatched. The CDR3: CASSSWEGRETQYF. The CDR3 nucleotides read TGTGCCAGCAGCTCGTGGGAGGGACGGGAGACCCAGTACTTC.

The J gene is TRBJ1-2, the V gene TRBV2; tentative D call: TRBD1 (6 bases). Germline-derived CDR1 and CDR2 are SNHLY and FYNNEI. The V gene lost 1 base and the J gene lost 2 bases, with 11 bases spanning the gap. The CDR3 is 15 residues long. DNA for the CDR3: TGTGCCAGCAGTGAAGGGCAGGGGCGAAACTATGGCTACACCTTC. Its protein is CASSEGQGRNYGYTF.

At least ten counts were recorded for this clonotype. This chain uses TRBV7-2 with TRBJ2-3, with D possibly TRBD2 on 5 matching bases. V dropped 1 base and J dropped 8 bases, with 16 bases sitting between them. The CDR3 is 15 amino acids. Germline V gene sequence: CDR1 SGHTA, CDR2 FQGNSA. The CDR3 DNA reads as TGTGCCAGCAGCTTAGAGGGTTGGGGAGTGGTTACGCAGTATTTT. Protein: CASSLEGWGVVTQYF. Drawing the rest from reference TRBV7-2 and TRBJ2-3, the complete variable domain is GAGVSQSPSNKVTEKGKDVELRCDPISGHTALYWYRQSLGQGLEFLIYFQGNSAPDKSGLPSDRFSAERTGGSVSTLTIQRTQQEDSAVYLCASSLEGWGVVTQYFGPGTRLTVL.

This clonotype showed up just a few times. A single base separates this from a much larger clone, so it may be a read error. This rearrangement joins TRBV20-1 to TRBJ2-1, with 7 bases matching TRBD1. Judging by the DNA end, TRBJ2-7 fits better; the J call may be wrong. Germline V CDR1 and CDR2: DFQATT, SNEGSKA (reference sequence). The CDR3 is 14 residues long. The CDR3: CSALGTVAYNEQYF. The CDR3 region has the DNA TGCAGTGCTTTAGGGACAGTGGCCTACAATGAGCAGTACTTC.

A few counts support this clonotype. This rearrangement joins TRBV28 to TRBJ2-7; no definite D call. Germline lookup yields CDR1 MDHEN and CDR2 SYDVKM. V was pared by 2 bases and J by 2 bases, with 10 bases between. CDR3 length: 14 amino acids. The CDR3 spells CASSLGQNTYEQYF. CDR3 in DNA: TGTGCCAGCAGTTTAGGGCAGAATACCTACGAGCAGTACTTC.

About this clonotype: A much larger clone sits a single nucleotide away, making a read error possible. J is TRBJ1-2 and V is TRBV7-9; TRBD1 aligns across 8 bases. The germline CDR1 and CDR2 sequences are SEHNR and FQNEAQ (reference sequence). The CDR3 consists of 14 residues. This chain's CDR3 is CASSGGQGAYGHTF. As DNA, the CDR3 is TGTGCCAGCAGCGGAGGACAGGGAGCCTATGGCCACACCTTC.

The chain links TRBV20-1 to TRBJ1-1; D is unclear. The CDR3 runs to 13 residues. The germline V gene has CDR1 DFQATT and CDR2 SNEGSKA (reference sequence). V was cut by 6 bases and J by 4 bases, with 15 bases left in between. Written as DNA, the CDR3 is TGCAGTGCGCCGGCCTCTGCGGGCACTGAAGCTTTCTTT. This gives the protein CSAPASAGTEAFF.